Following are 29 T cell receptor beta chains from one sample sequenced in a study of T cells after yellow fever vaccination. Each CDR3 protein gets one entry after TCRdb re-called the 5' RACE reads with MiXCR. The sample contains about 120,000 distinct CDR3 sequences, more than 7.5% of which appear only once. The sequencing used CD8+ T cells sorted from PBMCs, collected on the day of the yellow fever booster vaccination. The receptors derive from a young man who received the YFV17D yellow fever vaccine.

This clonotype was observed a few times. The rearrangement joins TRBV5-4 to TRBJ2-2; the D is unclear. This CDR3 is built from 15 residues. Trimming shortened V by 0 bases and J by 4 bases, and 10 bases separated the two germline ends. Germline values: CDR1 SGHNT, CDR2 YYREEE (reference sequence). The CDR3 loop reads CASSLAWGSTGELFF. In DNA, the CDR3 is TGTGCCAGCAGCTTGGCCTGGGGATCCACCGGGGAGCTGTTTTTT.

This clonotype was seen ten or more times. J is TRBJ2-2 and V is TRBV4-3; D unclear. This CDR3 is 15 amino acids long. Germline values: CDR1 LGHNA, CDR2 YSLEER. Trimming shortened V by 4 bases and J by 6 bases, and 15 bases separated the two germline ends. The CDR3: CASSLKIGVAGELFF. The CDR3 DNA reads TGCGCCAGCAGCCTTAAGATTGGGGTGGCCGGGGAGCTGTTTTTT.

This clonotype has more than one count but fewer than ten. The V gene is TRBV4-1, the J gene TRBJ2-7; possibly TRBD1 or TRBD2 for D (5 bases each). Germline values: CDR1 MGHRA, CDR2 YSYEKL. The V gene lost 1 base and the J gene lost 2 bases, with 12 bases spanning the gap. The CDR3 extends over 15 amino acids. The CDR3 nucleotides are TGCGCCAGCAGCCAAGGGACCGGGGCCCCCTACGAGCAGTACGTC. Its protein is CASSQGTGAPYEQYV.

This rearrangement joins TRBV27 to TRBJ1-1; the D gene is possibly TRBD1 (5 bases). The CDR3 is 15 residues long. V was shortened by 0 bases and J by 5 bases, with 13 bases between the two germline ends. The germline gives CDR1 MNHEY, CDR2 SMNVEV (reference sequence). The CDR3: CASSLSMAGRTEAFF. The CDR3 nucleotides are TGTGCCAGCAGTTTATCGATGGCAGGGCGGACTGAAGCTTTCTTT.

The CDR3 nucleotides read TGTGCCAGCACCAAGGGGGGCAGGGGTTCCGGGGAGCTGTTTTTT. Translation gives CASTKGGRGSGELFF. V and J are TRBV12-3 or TRBV12-4 and TRBJ2-2; the D call may be TRBD1 or TRBD2 (6 bases each). The CDR3 covers 15 residues. Trimming stripped 7 bases from V and 6 bases from J, with 18 bases between.

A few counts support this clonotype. CDR3 in DNA: TGTGCCAGCAGCTACTTGCCGAACTTAGCCAAAAACATTCAGTACTTC. It is translated as CASSYLPNLAKNIQYF. The rearrangement uses TRBV7-8 and TRBJ2-4; D not resolved. Trimming left V 4 bases short and J 0 bases short, with 13 bases between. The CDR3 covers 16 residues. In germline, CDR1 is SGHVS, CDR2 FQNEAQ.

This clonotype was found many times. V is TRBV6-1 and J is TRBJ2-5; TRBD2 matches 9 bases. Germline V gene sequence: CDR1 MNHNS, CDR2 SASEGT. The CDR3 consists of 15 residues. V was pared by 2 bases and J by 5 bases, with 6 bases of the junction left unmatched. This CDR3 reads CASSETAGGPETQYF. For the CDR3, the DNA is TGTGCCAGCAGTGAAACGGCGGGGGGGCCTGAGACCCAGTACTTC.

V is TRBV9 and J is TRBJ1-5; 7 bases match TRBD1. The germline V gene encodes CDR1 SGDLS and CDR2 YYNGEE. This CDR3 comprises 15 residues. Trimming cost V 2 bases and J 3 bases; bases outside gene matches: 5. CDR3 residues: CASSVSGGPNQPQHF. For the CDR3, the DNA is TGTGCCAGCAGCGTCTCAGGGGGACCCAATCAGCCCCAGCATTTT.

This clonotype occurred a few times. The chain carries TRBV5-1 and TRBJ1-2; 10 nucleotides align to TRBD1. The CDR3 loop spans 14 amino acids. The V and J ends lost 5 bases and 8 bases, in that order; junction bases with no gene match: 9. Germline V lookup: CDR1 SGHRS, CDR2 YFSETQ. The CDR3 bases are TGCGCCAGCAGGGAAAAGGGACAGGGGCACGGCTACACCTTC. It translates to CASREKGQGHGYTF.

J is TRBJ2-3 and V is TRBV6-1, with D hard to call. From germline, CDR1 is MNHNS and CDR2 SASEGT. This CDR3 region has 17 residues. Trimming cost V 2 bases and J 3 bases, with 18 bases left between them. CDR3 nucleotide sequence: TGTGCCAGCAGTGAAAGTCGCGAAGTCCGCCGTACAGATACGCAGTATTTT. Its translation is CASSESREVRRTDTQYF.

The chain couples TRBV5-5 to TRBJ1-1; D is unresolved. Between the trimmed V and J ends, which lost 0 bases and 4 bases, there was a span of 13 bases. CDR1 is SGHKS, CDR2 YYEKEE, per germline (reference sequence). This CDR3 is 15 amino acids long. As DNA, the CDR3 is TGTGCCAGCAGCTTGGCCCCGGGAATGGTCACTGAAGCTTTCTTT. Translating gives CASSLAPGMVTEAFF.

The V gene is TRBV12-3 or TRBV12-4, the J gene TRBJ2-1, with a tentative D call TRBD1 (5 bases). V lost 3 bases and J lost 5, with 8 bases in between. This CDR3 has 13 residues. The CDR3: CASSFSGNNEQFF. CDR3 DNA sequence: TGTGCCAGCAGTTTTTCAGGGAACAATGAGCAGTTCTTC.

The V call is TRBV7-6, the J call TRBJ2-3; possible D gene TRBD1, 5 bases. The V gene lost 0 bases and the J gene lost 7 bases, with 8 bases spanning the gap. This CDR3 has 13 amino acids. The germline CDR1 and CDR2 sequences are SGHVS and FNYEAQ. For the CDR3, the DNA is TGTGCCAGCAGCTTAGCTCAGGGCCATACGCAGTATTTT. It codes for CASSLAQGHTQYF.

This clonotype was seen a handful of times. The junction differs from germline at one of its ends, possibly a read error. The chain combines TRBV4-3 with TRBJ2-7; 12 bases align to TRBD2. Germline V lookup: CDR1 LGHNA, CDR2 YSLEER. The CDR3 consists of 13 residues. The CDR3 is CASSQWTSGERYF. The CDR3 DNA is TGCGCCAGCAGCCAATGGACTAGCGGGGAGCGGTACTTC.

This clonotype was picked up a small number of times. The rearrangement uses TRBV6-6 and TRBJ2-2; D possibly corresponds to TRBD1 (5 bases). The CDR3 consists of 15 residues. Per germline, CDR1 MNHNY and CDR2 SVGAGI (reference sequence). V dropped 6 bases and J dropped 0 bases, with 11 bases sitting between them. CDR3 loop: CASSFDRTNTGELFF. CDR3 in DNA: TGTGCCAGCAGCTTCGACAGAACGAACACCGGGGAGCTGTTTTTT.

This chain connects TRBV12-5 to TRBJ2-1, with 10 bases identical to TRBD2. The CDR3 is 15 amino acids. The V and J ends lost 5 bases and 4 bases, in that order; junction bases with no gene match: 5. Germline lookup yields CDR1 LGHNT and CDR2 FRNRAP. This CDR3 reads CASGPASGGYNEQFF. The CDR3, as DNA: TGTGCTAGTGGTCCCGCTAGCGGGGGTTACAATGAGCAGTTCTTC.

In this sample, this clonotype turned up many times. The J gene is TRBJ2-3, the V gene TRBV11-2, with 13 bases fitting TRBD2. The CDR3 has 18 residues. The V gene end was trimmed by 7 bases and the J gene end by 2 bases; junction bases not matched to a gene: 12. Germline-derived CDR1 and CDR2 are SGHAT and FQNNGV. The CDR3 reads CASIPGGLAGSYTDTQYF. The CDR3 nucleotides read TGTGCCAGCATCCCCGGGGGACTAGCGGGGTCCTACACAGATACGCAGTATTTT.

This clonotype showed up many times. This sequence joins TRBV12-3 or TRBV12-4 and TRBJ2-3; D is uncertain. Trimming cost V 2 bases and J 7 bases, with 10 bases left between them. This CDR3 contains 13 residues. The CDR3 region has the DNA TGTGCCAGCAGTTTACAGGCCGGTCATACGCAGTATTTT. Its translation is CASSLQAGHTQYF.

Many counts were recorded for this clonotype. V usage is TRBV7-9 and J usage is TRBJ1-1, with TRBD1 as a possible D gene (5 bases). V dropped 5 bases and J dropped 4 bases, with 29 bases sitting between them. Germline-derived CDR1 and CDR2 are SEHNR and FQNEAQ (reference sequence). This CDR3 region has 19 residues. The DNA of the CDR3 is TGTGCCAGCAGCGCCCAACCGGGGCGGGAAGCTAAAGGGGCCACTGAAGCTTTCTTT. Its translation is CASSAQPGREAKGATEAFF.

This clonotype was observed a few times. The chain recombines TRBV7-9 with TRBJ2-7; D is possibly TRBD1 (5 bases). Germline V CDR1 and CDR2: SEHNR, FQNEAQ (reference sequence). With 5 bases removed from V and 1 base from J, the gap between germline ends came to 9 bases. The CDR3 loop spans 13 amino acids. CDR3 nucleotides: TGTGCCAGCAGCCCGACAGAATCCTACGAGCAGTACGTC. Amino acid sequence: CASSPTESYEQYV.

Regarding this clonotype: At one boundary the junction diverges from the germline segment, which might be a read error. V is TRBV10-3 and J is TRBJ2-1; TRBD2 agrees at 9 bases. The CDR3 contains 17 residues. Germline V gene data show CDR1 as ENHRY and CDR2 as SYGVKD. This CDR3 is CAISESRSGGPNNEKFF. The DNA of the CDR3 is TGTGCCATCAGTGAGTCCCGTAGCGGGGGACCCAACAATGAGAAGTTCTTC.

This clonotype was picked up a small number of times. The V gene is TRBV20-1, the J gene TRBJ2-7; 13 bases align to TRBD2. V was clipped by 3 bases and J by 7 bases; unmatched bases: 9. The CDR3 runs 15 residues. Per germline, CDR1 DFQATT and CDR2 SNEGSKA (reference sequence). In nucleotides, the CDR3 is TGCAGTGCTAGTGCGGGACTAGCGGGGCTGGGGGAGCAGTACGTC. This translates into CSASAGLAGLGEQYV.

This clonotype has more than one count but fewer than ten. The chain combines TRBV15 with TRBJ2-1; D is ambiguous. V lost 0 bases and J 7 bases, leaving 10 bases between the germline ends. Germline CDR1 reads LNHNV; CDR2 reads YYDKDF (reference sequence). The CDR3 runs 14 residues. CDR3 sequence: CATSRDVDKNEQFF. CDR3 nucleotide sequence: TGTGCCACCAGCAGAGATGTTGACAAGAATGAGCAGTTCTTC.

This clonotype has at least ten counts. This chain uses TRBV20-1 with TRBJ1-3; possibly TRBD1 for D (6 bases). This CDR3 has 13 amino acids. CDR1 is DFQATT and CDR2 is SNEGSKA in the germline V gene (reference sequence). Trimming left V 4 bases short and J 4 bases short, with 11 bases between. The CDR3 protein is CSAKTGTGNTIYF. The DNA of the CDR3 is TGCAGTGCTAAGACAGGAACGGGAAACACCATATATTTT.

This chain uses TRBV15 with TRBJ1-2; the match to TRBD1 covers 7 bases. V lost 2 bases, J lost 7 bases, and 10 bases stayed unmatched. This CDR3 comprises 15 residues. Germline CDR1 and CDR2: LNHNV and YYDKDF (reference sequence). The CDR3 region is CATSRRQGTAFGYTF. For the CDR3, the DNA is TGTGCCACCAGCAGACGACAGGGTACGGCGTTTGGCTACACCTTC.

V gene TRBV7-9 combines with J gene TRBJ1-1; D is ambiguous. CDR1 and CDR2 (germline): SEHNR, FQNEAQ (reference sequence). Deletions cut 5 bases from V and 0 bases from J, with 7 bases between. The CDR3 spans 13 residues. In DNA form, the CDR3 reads TGTGCCAGCAGCGTCCGAATGAACACTGAAGCTTTCTTT. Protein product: CASSVRMNTEAFF.

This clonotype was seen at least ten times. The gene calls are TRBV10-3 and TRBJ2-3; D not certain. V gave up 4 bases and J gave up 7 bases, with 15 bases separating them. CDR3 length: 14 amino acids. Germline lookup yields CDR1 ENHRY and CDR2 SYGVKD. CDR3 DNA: TGTGCCATCAGTGTTGACCGACCGGCCAATACGCAGTATTTT. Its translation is CAISVDRPANTQYF.

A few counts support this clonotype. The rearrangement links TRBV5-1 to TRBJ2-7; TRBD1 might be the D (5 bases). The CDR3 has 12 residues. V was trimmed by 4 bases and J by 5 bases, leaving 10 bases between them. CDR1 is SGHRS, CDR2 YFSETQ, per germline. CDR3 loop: CASSPTGHEQYF. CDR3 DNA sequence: TGCGCCAGCAGCCCCACAGGCCACGAGCAGTACTTC. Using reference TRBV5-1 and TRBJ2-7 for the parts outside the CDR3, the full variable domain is KAGVTQTPRYLIKTRGQQVTLSCSPISGHRSVSWYQQTPGQGLQFLFEYFSETQRNKGNFPGRFSGRQFSNSRSEMNVSTLELGDSALYLCASSPTGHEQYFGPGTRLTVT.

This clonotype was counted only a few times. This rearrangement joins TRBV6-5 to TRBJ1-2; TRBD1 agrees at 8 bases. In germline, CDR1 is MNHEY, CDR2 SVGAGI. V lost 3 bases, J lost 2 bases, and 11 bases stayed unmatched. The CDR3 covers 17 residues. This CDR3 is CASSYHMDRAVNYGYTF. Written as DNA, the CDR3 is TGTGCCAGCAGTTATCACATGGACAGGGCGGTAAACTATGGCTACACCTTC.